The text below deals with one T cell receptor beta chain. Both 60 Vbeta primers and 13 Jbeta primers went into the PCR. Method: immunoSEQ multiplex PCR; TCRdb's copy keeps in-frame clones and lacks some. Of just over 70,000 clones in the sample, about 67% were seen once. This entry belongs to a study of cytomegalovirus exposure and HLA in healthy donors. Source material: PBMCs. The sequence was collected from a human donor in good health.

The CDR3 region is CASSASTVQETQYF. In DNA form, the CDR3 reads TGTGCCAGCAGTGCTTCGACAGTCCAGGAGACCCAGTACTTC. The V call is TRBV2, the J call TRBJ2-5; the D gene is possibly TRBD1 (5 bases). Germline V gene lookup returns CDR1 SNHLY and CDR2 FYNNEI. The CDR3 runs 14 residues. V lost 4 bases and J lost 5, with 14 bases in between.